The source of this T cell receptor beta chain is a study of T cells in Graves' hyperthyroidism and ophthalmopathy. Exclusion of a patient resulted from uncontrolled infection, other autoimmune disease, pregnancy or lactation. This clonotype has a count of ten or more. Authors of the study amplified TCR beta CDR3 regions from RNA transcripts. HTBI primers were used for first-round RT-PCR of the TCR CDR3. TCRdb recomputed calls from the multiplex PCR reads with MiXCR, one row per CDR3 protein. The sample shows fewer than 550,000 distinct CDR3 sequences, around 22% of them seen only once. The receptor was derived from a woman between 25 and 40 years old with Graves' ophthalmopathy. The sequencing sample was made of blood.

As DNA, the CDR3 is TGTGCCAGCAGTTTAGCCAGGGAACAAGAGACCCAGTACTTC. Translated: CASSLAREQETQYF. The chain uses TRBV12-3 or TRBV12-4 and TRBJ2-5; weak D call: TRBD1 (5 bases). The CDR3 sequence is 14 residues long. The V end lost 0 bases, the J end lost 2 bases, and 7 bases lay between the germline ends.